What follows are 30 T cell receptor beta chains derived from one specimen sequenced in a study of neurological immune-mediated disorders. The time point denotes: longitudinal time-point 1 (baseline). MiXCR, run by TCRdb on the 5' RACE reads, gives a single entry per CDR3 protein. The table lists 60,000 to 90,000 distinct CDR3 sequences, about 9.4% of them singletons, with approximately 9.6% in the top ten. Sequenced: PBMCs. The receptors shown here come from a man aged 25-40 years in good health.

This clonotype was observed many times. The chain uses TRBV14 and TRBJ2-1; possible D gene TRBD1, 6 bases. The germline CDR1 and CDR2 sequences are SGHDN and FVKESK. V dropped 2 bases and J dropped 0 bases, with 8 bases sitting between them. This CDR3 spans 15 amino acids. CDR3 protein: CASSQIQGSYNEQFF. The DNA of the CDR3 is TGTGCCAGCAGCCAAATACAGGGCTCCTACAATGAGCAGTTCTTC.

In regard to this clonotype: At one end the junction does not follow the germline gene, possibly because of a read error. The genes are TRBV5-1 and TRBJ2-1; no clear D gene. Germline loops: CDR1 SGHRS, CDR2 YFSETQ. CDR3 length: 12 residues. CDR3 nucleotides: TGCGCCAGCAGCTTAATCGGCAATGAGCGGTTCTTC. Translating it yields CASSLIGNERFF.

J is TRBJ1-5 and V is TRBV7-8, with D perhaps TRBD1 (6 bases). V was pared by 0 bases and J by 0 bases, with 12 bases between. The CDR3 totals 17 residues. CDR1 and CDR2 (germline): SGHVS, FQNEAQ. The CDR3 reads CASSLARGAYSNQPQHF. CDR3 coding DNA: TGTGCCAGCAGCTTAGCAAGGGGGGCTTATAGCAATCAGCCCCAGCATTTT.

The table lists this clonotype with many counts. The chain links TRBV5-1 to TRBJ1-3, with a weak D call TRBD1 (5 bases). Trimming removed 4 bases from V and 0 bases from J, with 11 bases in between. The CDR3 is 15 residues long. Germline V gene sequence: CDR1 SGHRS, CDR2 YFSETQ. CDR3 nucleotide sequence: TGCGCCAGCAGCCCTGACAGCTACTCTGGAAACACCATATATTTT. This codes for CASSPDSYSGNTIYF.

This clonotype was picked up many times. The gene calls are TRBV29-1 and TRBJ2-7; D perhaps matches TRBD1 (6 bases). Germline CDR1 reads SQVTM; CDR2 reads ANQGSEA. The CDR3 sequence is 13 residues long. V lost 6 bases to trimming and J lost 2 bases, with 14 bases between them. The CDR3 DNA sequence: TGCAGCGTCAAAAGGACAGCAACCTACGAGCAGTACTTC. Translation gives CSVKRTATYEQYF.

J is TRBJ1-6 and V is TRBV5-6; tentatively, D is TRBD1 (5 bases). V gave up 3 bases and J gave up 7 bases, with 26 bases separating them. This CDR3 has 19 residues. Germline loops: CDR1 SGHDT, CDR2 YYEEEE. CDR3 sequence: CASSYAVTKSGFRNSPLHF. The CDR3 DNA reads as TGTGCCAGCAGCTACGCCGTCACAAAGTCAGGGTTTAGGAATTCACCCCTCCACTTT.

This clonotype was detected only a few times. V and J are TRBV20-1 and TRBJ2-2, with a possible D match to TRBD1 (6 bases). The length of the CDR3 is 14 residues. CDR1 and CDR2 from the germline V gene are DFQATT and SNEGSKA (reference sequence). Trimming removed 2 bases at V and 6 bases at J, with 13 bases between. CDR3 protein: CSARFQGRAGELFF. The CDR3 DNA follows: TGCAGTGCTAGATTTCAGGGGAGAGCCGGGGAGCTGTTTTTT.

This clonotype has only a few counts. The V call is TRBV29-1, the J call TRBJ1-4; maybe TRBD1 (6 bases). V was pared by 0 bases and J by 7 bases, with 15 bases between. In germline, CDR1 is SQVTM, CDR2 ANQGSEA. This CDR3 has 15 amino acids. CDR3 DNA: TGCAGCGTTGAAGATCCCCGGGGGGGGCGTGAAAAACTGTTTTTT. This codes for CSVEDPRGGREKLFF.

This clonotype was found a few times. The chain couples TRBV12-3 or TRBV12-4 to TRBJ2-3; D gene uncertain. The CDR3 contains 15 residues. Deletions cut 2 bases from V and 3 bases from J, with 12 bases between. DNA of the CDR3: TGTGCCAGCAGTTTAATGTGGGCGCAAACAGATACGCAGTATTTT. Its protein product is CASSLMWAQTDTQYF.

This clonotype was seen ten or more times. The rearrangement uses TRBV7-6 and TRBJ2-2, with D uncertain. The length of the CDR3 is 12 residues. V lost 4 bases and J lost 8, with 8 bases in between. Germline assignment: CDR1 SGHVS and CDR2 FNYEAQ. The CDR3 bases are TGTGCCAGCAGCTCCAGCAGTGGGGAGCTGTTTTTT. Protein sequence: CASSSSSGELFF.

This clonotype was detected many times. As DNA, the CDR3 is TGCGCCAGCAGCTTGGGACAGGGGAACGTTGAAGCTTTCTTT. This codes for CASSLGQGNVEAFF. The chain employs TRBV5-1 and TRBJ1-1; the match to TRBD1 covers 8 bases. The CDR3 extends over 14 amino acids. V lost 0 bases to trimming and J lost 7 bases; unmatched junction nucleotides: 5. Per the germline V gene, CDR1 is SGHRS and CDR2 is YFSETQ. The full variable domain, rest sourced from reference TRBV5-1 and TRBJ1-1, is KAGVTQTPRYLIKTRGQQVTLSCSPISGHRSVSWYQQTPGQGLQFLFEYFSETQRNKGNFPGRFSGRQFSNSRSEMNVSTLELGDSALYLCASSLGQGNVEAFFGQGTRLTVV.

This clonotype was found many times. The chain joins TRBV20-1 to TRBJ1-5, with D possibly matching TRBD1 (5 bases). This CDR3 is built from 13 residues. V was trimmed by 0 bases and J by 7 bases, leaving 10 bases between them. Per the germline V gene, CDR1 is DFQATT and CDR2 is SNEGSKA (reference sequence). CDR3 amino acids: CSARDTGGQPQHF. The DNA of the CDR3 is TGCAGTGCTAGAGATACAGGCGGGCAGCCCCAGCATTTT.

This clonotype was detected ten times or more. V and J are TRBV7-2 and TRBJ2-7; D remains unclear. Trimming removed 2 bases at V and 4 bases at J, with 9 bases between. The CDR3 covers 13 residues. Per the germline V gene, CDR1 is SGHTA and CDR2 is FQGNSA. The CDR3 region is CASSLWTTYEQYF. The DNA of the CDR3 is TGTGCCAGCAGCTTATGGACCACGTACGAGCAGTACTTC.

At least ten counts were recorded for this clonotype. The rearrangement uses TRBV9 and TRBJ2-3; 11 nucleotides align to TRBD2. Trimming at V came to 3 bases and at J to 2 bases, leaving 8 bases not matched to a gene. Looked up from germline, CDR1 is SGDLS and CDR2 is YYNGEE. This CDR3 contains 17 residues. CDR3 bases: TGTGCCAGCAGCGCGCCCGGGACTAGCGGATACACAGATACGCAGTATTTT. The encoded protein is CASSAPGTSGYTDTQYF.

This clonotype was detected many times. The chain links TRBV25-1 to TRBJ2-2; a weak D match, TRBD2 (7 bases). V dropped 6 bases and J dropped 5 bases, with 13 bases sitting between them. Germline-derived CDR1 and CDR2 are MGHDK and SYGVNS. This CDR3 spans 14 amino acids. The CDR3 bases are TGTGCCAGCAGCGCGGCGGGGGCGACCGGGGAGCTGTTTTTT. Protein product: CASSAAGATGELFF.

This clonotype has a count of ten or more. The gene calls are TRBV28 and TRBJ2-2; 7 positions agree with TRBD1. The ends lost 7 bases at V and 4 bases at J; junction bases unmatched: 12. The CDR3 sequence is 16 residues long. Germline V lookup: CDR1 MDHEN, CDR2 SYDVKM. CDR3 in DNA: TGTGCCAGCAAGTCGCGGCAGGGGGTGGGCACCGGGGAGCTGTTTTTT. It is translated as CASKSRQGVGTGELFF. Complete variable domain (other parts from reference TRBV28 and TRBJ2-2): DVKVTQSSRYLVKRTGEKVFLECVQDMDHENMFWYRQDPGLGLRLIYFSYDVKMKEKGDIPEGYSVSREKKERFSLILESASTNQTSMYLCASKSRQGVGTGELFFGEGSRLTVL.

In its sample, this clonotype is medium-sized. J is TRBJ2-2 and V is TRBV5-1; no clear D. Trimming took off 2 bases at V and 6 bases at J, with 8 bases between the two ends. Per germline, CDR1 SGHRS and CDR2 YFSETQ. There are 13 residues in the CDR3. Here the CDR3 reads CASSLREAGELFF. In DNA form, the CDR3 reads TGCGCCAGCAGCTTAAGGGAAGCCGGGGAGCTGTTTTTT. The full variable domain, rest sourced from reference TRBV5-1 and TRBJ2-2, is KAGVTQTPRYLIKTRGQQVTLSCSPISGHRSVSWYQQTPGQGLQFLFEYFSETQRNKGNFPGRFSGRQFSNSRSEMNVSTLELGDSALYLCASSLREAGELFFGEGSRLTVL.

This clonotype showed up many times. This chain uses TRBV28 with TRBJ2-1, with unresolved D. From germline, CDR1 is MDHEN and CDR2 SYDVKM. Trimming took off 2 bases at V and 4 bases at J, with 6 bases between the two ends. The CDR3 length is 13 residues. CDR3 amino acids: CASSLDGYNEQFF. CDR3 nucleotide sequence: TGTGCCAGCAGTTTAGATGGATACAATGAGCAGTTCTTC.

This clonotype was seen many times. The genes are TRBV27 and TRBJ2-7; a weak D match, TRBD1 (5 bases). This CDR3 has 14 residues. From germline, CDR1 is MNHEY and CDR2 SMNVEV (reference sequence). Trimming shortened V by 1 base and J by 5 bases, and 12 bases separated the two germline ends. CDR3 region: CASSLLGAGNEQYF. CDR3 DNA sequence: TGTGCCAGCAGTTTATTAGGGGCAGGGAACGAGCAGTACTTC.

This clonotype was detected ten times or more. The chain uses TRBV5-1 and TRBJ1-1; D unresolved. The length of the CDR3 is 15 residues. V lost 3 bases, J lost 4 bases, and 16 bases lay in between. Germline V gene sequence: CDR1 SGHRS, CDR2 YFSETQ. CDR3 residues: CASSSETAFVTEAFF. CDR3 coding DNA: TGCGCCAGCAGCTCAGAGACCGCGTTCGTCACTGAAGCTTTCTTT.

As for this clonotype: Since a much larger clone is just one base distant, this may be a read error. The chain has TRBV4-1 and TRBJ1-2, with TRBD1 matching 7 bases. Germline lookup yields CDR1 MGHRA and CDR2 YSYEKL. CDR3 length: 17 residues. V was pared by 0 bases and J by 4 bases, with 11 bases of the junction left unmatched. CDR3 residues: CASSQEAEAAGGYGYTF. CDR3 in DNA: TGCGCCAGCAGCCAAGAAGCAGAGGCGGCAGGGGGCTATGGCTACACCTTC.

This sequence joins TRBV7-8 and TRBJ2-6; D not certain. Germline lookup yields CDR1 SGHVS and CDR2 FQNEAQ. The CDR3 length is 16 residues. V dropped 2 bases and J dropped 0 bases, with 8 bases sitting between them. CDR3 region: CASSLLQSSGANVLTF. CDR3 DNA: TGTGCCAGCAGCTTACTCCAGAGCTCTGGGGCCAACGTCCTGACTTTC.

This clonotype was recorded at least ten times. CDR3 sequence reads: CASSEDRLDTEAFF. The CDR3, as DNA: TGTGCCAGCAGTGAGGACAGGTTGGACACTGAAGCTTTCTTT. The V gene is TRBV6-1, the J gene TRBJ1-1, with 7 bases aligning to TRBD1. There are 14 residues in the CDR3. The V gene end was trimmed by 3 bases and the J gene end by 3 bases; junction bases not matched to a gene: 4. Germline-derived CDR1 and CDR2 are MNHNS and SASEGT.

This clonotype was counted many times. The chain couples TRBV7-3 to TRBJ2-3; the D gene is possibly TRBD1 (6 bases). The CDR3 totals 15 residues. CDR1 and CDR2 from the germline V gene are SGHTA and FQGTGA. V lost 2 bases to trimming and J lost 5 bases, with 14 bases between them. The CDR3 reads CASSLYGTPLDTQYF. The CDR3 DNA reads TGTGCCAGCAGCTTATACGGGACACCGCTAGATACGCAGTATTTT. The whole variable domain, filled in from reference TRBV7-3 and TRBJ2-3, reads GAGVSQTPSNKVTEKGKYVELRCDPISGHTALYWYRQSLGQGPEFLIYFQGTGAADDSGLPNDRFFAVRPEGSVSTLKIQRTERGDSAVYLCASSLYGTPLDTQYFGPGTRLTVL.

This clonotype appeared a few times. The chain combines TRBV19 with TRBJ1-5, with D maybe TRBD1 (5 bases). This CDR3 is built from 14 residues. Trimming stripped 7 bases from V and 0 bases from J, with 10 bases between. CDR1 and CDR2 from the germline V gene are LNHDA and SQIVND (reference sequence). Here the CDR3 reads CASNPTGSNQPQHF. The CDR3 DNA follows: TGTGCCAGTAATCCCACAGGTAGCAATCAGCCCCAGCATTTT.

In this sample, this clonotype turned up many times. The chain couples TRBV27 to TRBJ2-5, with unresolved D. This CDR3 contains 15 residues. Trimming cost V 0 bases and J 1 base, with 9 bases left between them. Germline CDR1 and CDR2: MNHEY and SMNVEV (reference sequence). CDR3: CASSLSSVTQETQYF. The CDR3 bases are TGTGCCAGCAGTTTATCATCGGTAACCCAAGAGACCCAGTACTTC.

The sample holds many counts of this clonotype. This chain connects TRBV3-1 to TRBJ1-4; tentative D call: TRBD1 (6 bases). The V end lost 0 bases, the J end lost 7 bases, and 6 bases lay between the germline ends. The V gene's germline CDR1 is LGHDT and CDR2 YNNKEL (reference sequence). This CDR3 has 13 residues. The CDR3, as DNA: TGTGCCAGCAGCCAAGAAGGGGGTGAAAAACTGTTTTTT. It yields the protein CASSQEGGEKLFF. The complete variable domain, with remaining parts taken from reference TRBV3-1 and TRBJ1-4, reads DTAVSQTPKYLVTQMGNDKSIKCEQNLGHDTMYWYKQDSKKFLKIMFSYNNKELIINETVPNRFSPKSPDKAHLNLHINSLELGDSAVYFCASSQEGGEKLFFGSGTQLSVL.

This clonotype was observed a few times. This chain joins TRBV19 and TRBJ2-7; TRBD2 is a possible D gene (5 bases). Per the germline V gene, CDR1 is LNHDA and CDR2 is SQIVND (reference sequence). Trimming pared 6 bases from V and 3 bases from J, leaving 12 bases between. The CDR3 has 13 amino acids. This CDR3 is CASSPGGLYEQYF. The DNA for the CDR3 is TGTGCCAGTAGCCCCGGAGGTCTCTACGAGCAGTACTTC. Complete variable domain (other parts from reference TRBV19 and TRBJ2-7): DGGITQSPKYLFRKEGQNVTLSCEQNLNHDAMYWYRQDPGQGLRLIYYSQIVNDFQKGDIAEGYSVSREKKESFPLTVTSAQKNPTAFYLCASSPGGLYEQYFGPGTRLTVT.

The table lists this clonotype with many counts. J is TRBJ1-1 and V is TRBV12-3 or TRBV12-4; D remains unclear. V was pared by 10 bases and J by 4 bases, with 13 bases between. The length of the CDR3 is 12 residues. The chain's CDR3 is CATIWGSTEAFF. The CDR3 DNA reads TGTGCCACCATCTGGGGAAGCACTGAAGCTTTCTTT.

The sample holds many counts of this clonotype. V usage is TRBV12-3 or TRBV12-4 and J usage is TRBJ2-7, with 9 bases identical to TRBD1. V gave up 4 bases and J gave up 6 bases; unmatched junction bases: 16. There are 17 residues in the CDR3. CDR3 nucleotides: TGTGCCAGCAGTTCTCCGGACAGGGGTTCGCTTCTGCGCGAGCAGTACTTC. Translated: CASSSPDRGSLLREQYF.